Listed below are T cell receptor beta chains from one sample, sequenced in a study of T-cell memory formation after mild COVID-19. TCRdb reanalysed the 5' RACE reads using MiXCR and keeps one entry per CDR3 protein. Of 450,000 to 650,000 distinct CDR3 sequences detected, roughly 18% appear once; the ten largest clones hold around 13%. The source material was PBMCs or a T cell subset sorted from them (not recorded which). All receptors come from an adult woman who had mild COVID-19 (a few samples of this study predate the infection). Cell type and time point are not known. The CDR3 runs from the conserved cysteine through the conserved F or W. A D gene is named only where the DNA matches it firmly. The size entry is marked missing in some rows and otherwise reads once, few, many or a size class.

size	V	D	J	CDR3	DNA
NA	TRBV12-3/TRBV12-4	NA	TRBJ1-5	CASSFRRGSQPQHF	TGTGCCAGCAGTTTTAGGAGGGGGAGTCAGCCCCAGCATTTT
few	TRBV5-1	NA	TRBJ1-2	CASSHIMAIPSYGYTF	TGCGCCAGCAGCCATATAATGGCCATACCATCCTATGGCTACACCTTC
few	TRBV12-3/TRBV12-4	NA	TRBJ2-3	CASRPPGKGWDTQYF	TGTGCCAGCAGGCCCCCCGGAAAGGGGTGGGATACGCAGTATTTT
NA	TRBV5-1	NA	TRBJ2-3	CASSSRGGSVSTDTQYF	TGCGCCAGCAGCTCCCGGGGCGGATCAGTTAGCACAGATACGCAGTATTTT
NA	TRBV6-5	TRBD2	TRBJ2-5	CASSYGLAGGWETQYF	TGTGCCAGCAGTTACGGTCTAGCGGGGGGATGGGAGACCCAGTACTTC
few	TRBV5-6	TRBD2	TRBJ2-3	CASSLSGPLDTQYF	TGTGCCAGCAGCCTTAGCGGGCCCCTAGATACGCAGTATTTT
NA	TRBV7-9	NA	TRBJ1-2	CASRLDGSYGYTF	TGTGCCAGCAGACTAGACGGTAGCTATGGCTACACCTTC
few	TRBV24-1	NA	TRBJ2-1	CATSDELDRSEFF	TGTGCCACCAGTGATGAACTGGACAGATCGGAGTTCTTC
NA	TRBV7-9	NA	TRBJ2-4	CASSPDGKNIQYF	TGTGCCAGCAGCCCGGACGGCAAAAACATTCAGTACTTC
NA	TRBV24-1	TRBD2	TRBJ2-5	CATSDLGGDLGQETQYF	TGTGCCACCAGTGACCTTGGGGGGGACTTAGGCCAAGAGACCCAGTACTTC